These 30 T cell receptor beta chains originate from one sample sequenced in a study of metastatic and nonmetastatic thyroid tumors. TCRdb reanalyzed the PCR reads via MiXCR. The sample yields around 26,000 clones, 22% seen once. Patients underwent thyroid surgery, and none had received any treatment before it. Material: blood. Source of these receptors: a female donor with papillary thyroid cancer or a benign thyroid nodule (not recorded which). Some clones in this sample may be carry-over from other donors' samples.

With respect to this clone: The junction departs from the called germline gene at one end, perhaps through a read error. This rearrangement joins TRBV4-1 to TRBJ1-4; D not resolved. This CDR3 has 18 amino acids. Per the germline V gene, CDR1 is MGHRA and CDR2 is YSYEKL. This CDR3 is CASSQGWVVGATNEKPFF. The CDR3 nucleotides read TGCGCCAGCAGCCAAGGTTGGGTGGTCGGTGCTACTAATGAAAAACCGTTTTTT.

Points on this clone: This may be a read error: a much more frequent sequence differs by one nucleotide. At the DNA level, this CDR3 is encoded by other sequences in the same sample as well. V and J are TRBV3-1 and TRBJ2-3, with TRBD2 matching 8 bases. Germline V gene data show CDR1 as LGHDT and CDR2 as YNNKEL (reference sequence). CDR3 length: 16 amino acids. CDR3 coding DNA: TGTGCCAGCAGCCAAGGGAGCGGGAGACGCACAGATACGCAGTATTTC. Amino acid sequence: CASSQGSGRRTDTQYF.

The sample holds many counts of this clone. CDR3 in DNA: TGTGCCAGCAGTGAGGGGGAGAGCTCCTACGAGCAGTACTTC. It translates to CASSEGESSYEQYF. V usage is TRBV2 and J usage is TRBJ2-7; the D gene could be TRBD1 or TRBD2 (5 bases each). With 3 bases removed from V and 0 bases from J, the gap between germline ends came to 9 bases. The germline V gene has CDR1 SNHLY and CDR2 FYNNEI. The CDR3 has 14 residues.

This chain uses TRBV9 with TRBJ1-4; maybe TRBD1 (5 bases). Per the germline V gene, CDR1 is SGDLS and CDR2 is YYNGEE. The CDR3 consists of 14 residues. Trimming took 1 base from V and 7 from J, leaving 11 bases between them. This CDR3 is CASSVFQGGEKLFF. Here the CDR3 DNA reads TGTGCCAGCAGCGTATTTCAGGGTGGTGAAAAACTGTTTTTT. The whole variable domain, filled in from reference TRBV9 and TRBJ1-4, reads DSGVTQTPKHLITATGQRVTLRCSPRSGDLSVYWYQQSLDQGLQFLIQYYNGEERAKGNILERFSAQQFPDLHSELNLSSLELGDSALYFCASSVFQGGEKLFFGSGTQLSVL.

This clone is categorized as medium-sized. V is TRBV7-2 and J is TRBJ2-1; no reliable D call. The germline V gene has CDR1 SGHTA and CDR2 FQGNSA. The CDR3 is 12 amino acids. Trimming cost V 3 bases and J 12 bases, with 12 bases left between them. CDR3 DNA sequence: TGTGCCAGCAGCTTGAGTCCCCGGTCGCAGTTCTTC. Its translation: CASSLSPRSQFF.

The rearrangement uses TRBV28 and TRBJ1-6; D ambiguous. Between the trimmed V and J ends, which lost 2 bases and 7 bases, there was a span of 3 bases. In germline, CDR1 is MDHEN, CDR2 SYDVKM. The CDR3 loop spans 12 amino acids. The CDR3 DNA follows: TGTGCCAGCAGTTTAAGGAATTCACCCCTCCACTTT. This codes for CASSLRNSPLHF.

This clone was counted a few times. One junction end disagrees with the germline gene, perhaps due to a read error. The J gene is TRBJ1-1, the V gene TRBV5-1; no definite D call. Germline V gene lookup returns CDR1 SGHRS and CDR2 YFSETQ. This CDR3 is 13 amino acids long. This CDR3 is CASSVDGNTEAIF. The CDR3 DNA follows: TGCGCAAGCAGCGTGGACGGGAACACTGAAGCTATCTTT. Variable domain in full (rest from reference TRBV5-1 and TRBJ1-1): KAGVTQTPRYLIKTRGQQVTLSCSPISGHRSVSWYQQTPGQGLQFLFEYFSETQRNKGNFPGRFSGRQFSNSRSEMNVSTLELGDSALYLCASSVDGNTEAIFGQGTRLTVV.

In its sample, this clone was seen many times. V gene TRBV18 combines with J gene TRBJ1-4; tentatively, D is TRBD1 (6 bases). Trimming took off 0 bases at V and 7 bases at J, with 12 bases between the two ends. CDR1 and CDR2 (germline): KGHSH, LQKENI. The CDR3 totals 15 residues. The DNA for the CDR3 is TGTGCCAGCTCACCACCGGGACATGGTACTGAAAAACTGTTTTTT. Translating it yields CASSPPGHGTEKLFF.

The chain carries TRBV7-2 and TRBJ2-3; D is unclear. V lost 2 bases and J lost 6, with 3 bases in between. Germline CDR1 reads SGHTA; CDR2 reads FQGNSA. CDR3 length equals 11 residues. The CDR3 region is CASSLKDTQYF. The DNA of the CDR3 is TGTGCCAGCAGCTTAAAGGATACGCAGTATTTT.

This clone appeared many times. The chain carries TRBV10-3 and TRBJ2-5; the D is unclear. The CDR3 is 11 amino acids. V lost 8 bases and J 5 bases, leaving 9 bases between the germline ends. From germline, CDR1 is ENHRY and CDR2 SYGVKD. CDR3 amino acids: CAISTSETQYF. The CDR3 DNA is TGTGCCATCTCGACATCGGAGACCCAGTACTTC.

The table lists this clone with many counts. Germline and junction disagree at one end, which may indicate a read error. The chain uses TRBV24-1 and TRBJ2-3, with TRBD2 matching 12 bases. Germline CDR1 is KGHDR and CDR2 is SFDVKD. This CDR3 spans 16 amino acids. The CDR3 spells CAASDPLAGGQDTQYF. The DNA of the CDR3 is TGTGCCGCCAGTGATCCGCTAGCGGGGGGGCAAGATACGCAGTATTTT.

This clone occurred many times. This rearrangement joins TRBV20-1 to TRBJ2-7; TRBD1 matches at 11 bases. The CDR3 contains 20 residues. V shed 0 bases and J 0 bases; nucleotides not matched to a gene: 16. Germline CDR1 is DFQATT and CDR2 is SNEGSKA (reference sequence). DNA of the CDR3: TGCAGTGCTAGAGATGGACAGGGGGCGCGGGGGCAAGCCCCCTCCTACGAGCAGTACTTC. It translates to CSARDGQGARGQAPSYEQYF.

The J gene is TRBJ2-3, the V gene TRBV30; 10 bases map to TRBD2. V lost 2 bases to trimming and J lost 0 bases; unmatched junction nucleotides: 8. This CDR3 is 17 amino acids long. Germline assignment: CDR1 GTSNPN and CDR2 SVGIG (reference sequence). CDR3 nucleotides: TGTGCCTGGAGTACCACTAGCGGGGAATTGAGCACAGATACGCAGTATTTT. This gives the protein CAWSTTSGELSTDTQYF.

The table lists this clone with a few counts. The junction departs from the called germline gene at one end, perhaps through a read error. This sequence joins TRBV6-6 and TRBJ2-1; TRBD2 matches 11 bases. The germline V gene encodes CDR1 MNHNY and CDR2 SVGAGI (reference sequence). The CDR3 is 15 residues long. This CDR3 is CASSDSTSGINEQFF. CDR3 coding DNA: TGTGCCAGCAGTGACTCGACTAGCGGGATCAATGAGCAGTTCTTC.

This clone is medium-sized. This chain connects TRBV6-2 or TRBV6-3 to TRBJ2-7, with 7 bases fitting TRBD1. Germline V lookup: CDR1 MNHEY, CDR2 SVGEGT. This CDR3 is 13 amino acids long. With V trimmed by 5 bases and J by 3 bases, 4 bases remained unmatched. DNA of the CDR3: TGTGCCAGCAGTCACGGGACAGTCTACGAGCAGTACTTC. Translation: CASSHGTVYEQYF.

This clone was counted at least ten times. This chain joins TRBV7-9 and TRBJ2-2; 9 bases align to TRBD1. The CDR3 consists of 14 residues. V shed 9 bases and J 4 bases; nucleotides not matched to a gene: 6. Germline V gene sequence: CDR1 SEHNR, CDR2 FQNEAQ (reference sequence). CDR3 in amino acids: CAREGQGGTGELFF. The CDR3 DNA sequence: TGTGCCAGAGAGGGACAGGGTGGCACCGGGGAGCTGTTTTTT.

This clone is termed medium-sized. The chain links TRBV19 to TRBJ1-1, with 7 positions matching TRBD1. V gave up 11 bases and J gave up 3 bases; unmatched junction bases: 9. Germline V lookup: CDR1 LNHDA, CDR2 SQIVND (reference sequence). The CDR3 is 13 amino acids. The CDR3, as DNA: TGTGCCTCAAAGCCGGGACAGCACACTGAAGCTTTCTTT. Translated, it gives CASKPGQHTEAFF.

This clone was seen repeatedly, ten times or more. The chain couples TRBV11-3 to TRBJ2-7, with D possibly TRBD1 on 7 matching bases. The germline V and J ends were trimmed by 5 bases and 2 bases, with 16 bases remaining between them. Germline values: CDR1 SGHNT, CDR2 YENEEA. CDR3 size: 15 residues. CDR3 loop: CASSPGQGEAYEQYF. The CDR3, as DNA: TGTGCCAGCAGCCCCGGGCAGGGGGAGGCCTACGAGCAGTACTTC.

The sample holds many counts of this clone. The J gene is TRBJ1-2, the V gene TRBV3-1; TRBD1 is a possible D gene (5 bases). V was shortened by 0 bases and J by 8 bases, with 16 bases between the two germline ends. The CDR3 totals 15 residues. CDR1 is LGHDT, CDR2 YNNKEL, per germline (reference sequence). The chain's CDR3 is CASSQEEWQGKGYTF. The CDR3 DNA sequence: TGTGCCAGCAGCCAAGAGGAGTGGCAGGGCAAGGGCTACACCTTC.

This clone was recorded many times. The chain carries TRBV28 and TRBJ2-5, with 15 bases identical to TRBD2. Germline CDR1 is MDHEN and CDR2 is SYDVKM. V gave up 5 bases and J gave up 2 bases; unmatched junction bases: 6. The CDR3 sequence is 17 residues long. In nucleotides, the CDR3 is TGTGCCAGCAGTATAGGACTAGCGGGAGGGGGGCAAGAGACCCAGTACTTC. The encoded protein is CASSIGLAGGGQETQYF.

This clone came up many times. The V call is TRBV11-2, the J call TRBJ1-2; tentatively, D is TRBD1 (5 bases). This CDR3 region has 14 residues. V was cut by 10 bases and J by 4 bases, with 19 bases left in between. CDR1 is SGHAT, CDR2 FQNNGV, per germline. Here the CDR3 reads CATTPGTSGYGYTF. CDR3 bases: TGTGCCACTACCCCGGGGACCTCTGGCTATGGCTACACCTTC.

This clone came up many times. CDR3 loop: CATGTGRGPQHF. In DNA form, the CDR3 reads TGTGCCACCGGGACAGGAAGGGGGCCCCAGCATTTT. The chain employs TRBV10-3 and TRBJ1-5; 8 nucleotides align to TRBD1. Trimming cost V 10 bases and J 9 bases; bases outside gene matches: 8. From germline, CDR1 is ENHRY and CDR2 SYGVKD. This CDR3 has 12 amino acids.

The sample holds a few counts of this clone. V usage is TRBV28 and J usage is TRBJ1-6; D gene unclear. Trimming pared 6 bases from V and 10 bases from J, leaving 7 bases between. Looked up from germline, CDR1 is MDHEN and CDR2 is SYDVKM. This CDR3 contains 11 residues. The CDR3 region has the DNA TGTGCCAGCAGCTTGGTGTCACCCCTCCACTTT. Protein product: CASSLVSPLHF.

There are many counts of this clone. The chain recombines TRBV15 with TRBJ2-5; 7 bases are a match to TRBD2. Germline V CDR1 and CDR2: LNHNV, YYDKDF (reference sequence). The CDR3 has 14 amino acids. Unmatched junction bases numbered 7, after V lost 4 bases and J lost 5 bases. The CDR3 here is CATSKNTAGETQYF. CDR3 nucleotides: TGTGCCACCAGCAAAAACACAGCGGGGGAGACCCAGTACTTC.

The table lists this clone with many counts. This sequence joins TRBV7-2 and TRBJ2-4; weak D call: TRBD2 (5 bases). Germline V gives CDR1 SGHTA, CDR2 FQGNSA. Trimming took off 1 base at V and 5 bases at J, with 9 bases between the two ends. This CDR3 has 14 amino acids. Here the CDR3 reads CASSLGARENIQYF. As DNA, the CDR3 is TGTGCCAGCAGCTTAGGGGCGAGGGAAAACATTCAGTACTTC.

In regard to this clone: A read error is possible here, since a much larger clone lies one base away. The V call is TRBV6-1, the J call TRBJ2-7, with D perhaps being TRBD1 or TRBD2 (5 bases each). The V gene's germline CDR1 is MNHNS and CDR2 SASEGT. V was pared by 7 bases and J by 2 bases, with 18 bases between. The CDR3 has 15 amino acids. CDR3: CASMAGTHDTYEQYF. CDR3 in DNA: TGTGCCAGCATGGCCGGGACCCACGATACCTACGAGCAGTACTTC.

This clone was seen repeatedly, ten times or more. The chain is built from TRBV3-1 and TRBJ2-7, with no clear D. The V end was cut by 1 base, the J end by 5 bases, with 15 bases between. The CDR3 contains 15 residues. The V gene's germline CDR1 is LGHDT and CDR2 YNNKEL (reference sequence). The CDR3 nucleotides are TGTGCCAGCAGCCAAGTCTGGACCGTATTAGACGAGCAGTACTTC. Translated: CASSQVWTVLDEQYF.

This clone has ten or more counts. The genes are TRBV20-1 and TRBJ1-3; D gene ambiguous. There are 16 residues in the CDR3. Per germline, CDR1 DFQATT and CDR2 SNEGSKA (reference sequence). V was shortened by 0 bases and J by 4 bases, with 16 bases between the two germline ends. CDR3 nucleotides: TGCAGTGCTAGAGACCTGAAGAAGGGCACGGGAAACACCATATATTTT. This encodes CSARDLKKGTGNTIYF.

This clone was picked up a small number of times. This chain connects TRBV28 to TRBJ2-2, with D uncertain. V shed 4 bases and J shed 6 bases, with 15 bases lying between them. The germline V gene encodes CDR1 MDHEN and CDR2 SYDVKM. The CDR3 runs 15 residues. This chain's CDR3 is CASSSLYHRAGELFF. The CDR3 nucleotides read TGTGCCAGCAGTTCTCTCTACCACCGGGCCGGGGAGCTGTTTTTT.

This clone was counted at least ten times. The chain joins TRBV3-1 to TRBJ1-5, with 9 bases identical to TRBD1. CDR1 and CDR2 from the germline V gene are LGHDT and YNNKEL (reference sequence). The CDR3 extends over 15 amino acids. Losses at the gene ends were 4 bases for V and 2 bases for J; bases not matched to a gene: 3. CDR3 in amino acids: CASSPGQGGNQPQHF. In DNA, the CDR3 is TGTGCCAGCAGCCCGGGACAGGGCGGCAATCAGCCCCAGCATTTT.